This T cell receptor beta chain is from a study of T cells in Graves' hyperthyroidism and ophthalmopathy. Stable Graves' hyperthyroidism denoted no ophthalmopathy progression over 18 months. Those patients with uncontrolled infection, other autoimmune disease, pregnancy or lactation were excluded. Using RNA transcripts as the source, TCR beta CDR3 regions were amplified. First-round RT-PCR targeting the TCR CDR3 was performed with the HTBI primer set. TCRdb re-derived calls from the multiplex PCR reads in MiXCR, one entry per CDR3 protein. The repertoire holds about 560,000 distinct CDR3 sequences, with about half as singletons. Per the germline V gene, CDR1 is MGHDK and CDR2 is SYGVNS. Trimming cost V 5 bases and J 0 bases, with 8 bases left between them. The CDR3 totals 13 residues. In the case of this clonotype: This sequence may be a read error, since a much larger clone differs from it by one base.

The V and J genes are TRBV25-1 and TRBJ2-7; the D gene is possibly TRBD2 (5 bases). The receptor comes from a woman aged 18-29 years with Graves' hyperthyroidism. Input material: peripheral blood or thyroid tissue (not recorded which). Here the CDR3 DNA reads TGTGCCAGCAGTTTGGACTTCTCCTACGAGCAGTACTTC. The encoded protein is CASSLDFSYEQYF.